Shown below are 27 T cell receptor beta chains from a single sample sequenced in a study of cytomegalovirus exposure and HLA in healthy donors (dated by TCRdb to about 2017). The library was produced with the immunoSEQ multiplex PCR assay. The multiplex PCR relied on a mix of 60 forward primers for TCR Vbeta segments and 13 reverse primers for TCR Jbeta segments. Entries here come from immuneACCESS through TCRdb and include only in-frame sequences with V and J called. Some clones fail to appear in such tables; in the studies checked, an unresolved V gene covers under half of the shortfall, and the cause of the remainder is unknown. This sample comprises around 59,000 clones, approximately 83% of them detected only once. The top ten hold approximately 1.5% of the sample. Sequences were obtained from PBMCs. These receptors were obtained from a human donor in good health.

The rearrangement joins TRBV30 to TRBJ1-3; D not certain. V gave up 0 bases and J gave up 6 bases, with 6 bases separating them. The germline gives CDR1 GTSNPN, CDR2 SVGIG (reference sequence). This CDR3 has 12 amino acids. CDR3 sequence reads: CAWSVQLNTIYF. The CDR3 DNA is TGTGCCTGGAGTGTCCAGTTAAACACCATATATTTT.

The genes are TRBV4-3 and TRBJ1-1; weak D call: TRBD1 (6 bases). Trimming shortened V by 0 bases and J by 7 bases, and 18 bases separated the two germline ends. This CDR3 has 16 residues. Germline assignment: CDR1 LGHNA and CDR2 YSLEER. The CDR3 DNA sequence: TGCGCCAGCAGCCAAGAGACCATGGGGGGGCGGGATGAAGCTTTCTTT. This encodes CASSQETMGGRDEAFF.

The chain links TRBV7-9 to TRBJ2-1; perhaps TRBD2 as D (6 bases). V dropped 4 bases and J dropped 10 bases, with 23 bases sitting between them. Per the germline V gene, CDR1 is SEHNR and CDR2 is FQNEAQ (reference sequence). The CDR3 extends over 16 amino acids. The CDR3 reads CASSSTDAGLAGEQFF. CDR3 nucleotides: TGTGCCAGCAGCTCGACGGACGCGGGACTTGCGGGAGAGCAGTTCTTC.

This chain connects TRBV19 to TRBJ2-6; D is possibly TRBD1 (5 bases). CDR3 length equals 17 residues. Germline CDR1 reads LNHDA; CDR2 reads SQIVND (reference sequence). V was trimmed by 3 bases and J by 2 bases, leaving 14 bases between them. CDR3 in DNA: TGTGCCAGTAGTATCGCAGGGATAAGTGCTGGGGCCAACGTCCTGACTTTC. Translation gives CASSIAGISAGANVLTF. The variable domain in full, completed from reference TRBV19 and TRBJ2-6, reads DGGITQSPKYLFRKEGQNVTLSCEQNLNHDAMYWYRQDPGQGLRLIYYSQIVNDFQKGDIAEGYSVSREKKESFPLTVTSAQKNPTAFYLCASSIAGISAGANVLTFGAGSRLTVL.

This clone was counted a few times. The V and J genes are TRBV6-5 and TRBJ2-2; 8 nucleotides align to TRBD1. The germline CDR1 and CDR2 sequences are MNHEY and SVGAGI. The CDR3 contains 14 residues. Trimming cost V 5 bases and J 7 bases; bases outside gene matches: 6. In DNA, the CDR3 is TGTGCCAGCAGTAACAGGGGGGAGGTCGGGGAGCTGTTTTTT. Amino acid sequence: CASSNRGEVGELFF.

This rearrangement joins TRBV7-2 to TRBJ2-2; 8 nucleotides match TRBD2. V shed 8 bases, J shed 0 bases, and the junction held 5 bases outside the gene matches. The CDR3 consists of 15 residues. Per the germline V gene, CDR1 is SGHTA and CDR2 is FQGNSA. CDR3 sequence reads: CASSPGGANTGELFF. The CDR3 DNA reads as TGTGCCAGCTCCCCGGGGGGGGCGAACACCGGGGAGCTGTTTTTT.

The V and J genes are TRBV6-6 and TRBJ2-5, with D hard to call. CDR3 size: 11 residues. Germline CDR1 and CDR2: MNHNY and SVGAGI (reference sequence). V lost 6 bases and J 4 bases, leaving 6 bases between the germline ends. The CDR3 bases are TGTGCCAGCAGCCCGGGAGAGACCCAGTACTTC. This codes for CASSPGETQYF.

This clone was found a few times. Different DNA sequences within this sample yield the same CDR3. The J gene is TRBJ1-1, the V gene TRBV2, with D unclear. The V gene's germline CDR1 is SNHLY and CDR2 FYNNEI. The CDR3 totals 13 residues. Trimming removed 6 bases from V and 5 bases from J, with 13 bases in between. Here the CDR3 DNA reads TGTGCCAGCAGCGGCGGGCCTGGGACTGAAGCTTTCTTT. This encodes CASSGGPGTEAFF.

This clone was seen only a few times. The chain is built from TRBV14 and TRBJ1-4; D uncertain. The CDR3 totals 14 residues. The V end was cut by 6 bases, the J end by 1 base, with 9 bases between. CDR1 is SGHDN, CDR2 FVKESK, per germline. The DNA for the CDR3 is TGTGCCAGCAGAGCGGGAATAACTAATGAAAAACTGTTTTTT. Protein sequence: CASRAGITNEKLFF.

This clone was recorded once. The genes are TRBV5-6 and TRBJ2-3; TRBD2 agrees at 11 bases. V shed 1 base, J shed 3 bases, and the junction held 7 bases outside the gene matches. The CDR3 loop spans 17 amino acids. Germline-derived CDR1 and CDR2 are SGHDT and YYEEEE. The CDR3 spells CASSLTSGGRGTDTQYF. In DNA form, the CDR3 reads TGTGCCAGCAGCTTGACTAGCGGGGGAAGAGGGACAGATACGCAGTATTTT.

The chain carries TRBV29-1 and TRBJ2-7; possible D gene TRBD1, 6 bases. The CDR3 has 12 amino acids. Germline V gives CDR1 SQVTM, CDR2 ANQGSEA. The ends were cut back, 7 bases at V and 5 bases at J, with 15 bases in the middle. The CDR3 protein is CSADLQGDEQYF. CDR3 bases: TGCAGCGCTGACCTACAGGGTGACGAGCAGTACTTC.

This chain connects TRBV7-8 to TRBJ1-1, with D possibly matching TRBD1 (5 bases). The CDR3 consists of 13 residues. Deletions cut 3 bases from V and 7 bases from J, with 12 bases between. Germline V gene sequence: CDR1 SGHVS, CDR2 FQNEAQ. Written as DNA, the CDR3 is TGTGCCAGCAGCTTTGTCGGGGGGGTTGAAGCTTTCTTT. Encoded protein: CASSFVGGVEAFF.

The chain joins TRBV7-3 to TRBJ2-2; perhaps TRBD2 as D (5 bases). Trimming removed 4 bases from V and 1 base from J, with 19 bases in between. This CDR3 has 18 residues. CDR1 is SGHTA and CDR2 is FQGTGA in the germline V gene. The CDR3 is CASSWGALGVQNTGELFF. The CDR3, as DNA: TGTGCCAGCAGCTGGGGAGCACTTGGGGTGCAGAACACCGGGGAGCTGTTTTTT.

V usage is TRBV19 and J usage is TRBJ1-5; TRBD1 is a possible D gene (5 bases). The CDR3 consists of 15 residues. Trimming cost V 6 bases and J 2 bases, with 14 bases left between them. The germline V gene encodes CDR1 LNHDA and CDR2 SQIVND (reference sequence). The CDR3 loop is CASRGVPRGNQPQHF. CDR3 nucleotide sequence: TGTGCCAGTAGAGGGGTCCCCCGCGGCAATCAGCCCCAGCATTTT.

The gene calls are TRBV4-1 and TRBJ2-7; weak D call: TRBD2 (7 bases). Per the germline V gene, CDR1 is MGHRA and CDR2 is YSYEKL. CDR3 length: 16 amino acids. Trimming shortened V by 4 bases and J by 5 bases, and 21 bases separated the two germline ends. DNA of the CDR3: TGCGCCAGCAGCCGCCTTAGTGCGGGAGAGGGGGACGAGCAGTACTTC. Its protein is CASSRLSAGEGDEQYF.

The V gene is TRBV6-4, the J gene TRBJ2-3, with TRBD2 matching over 12 bases. CDR1 and CDR2 from the germline V gene are MRHNA and SNTAGT. The CDR3 sequence is 16 residues long. The ends lost 6 bases at V and 2 bases at J; junction bases unmatched: 6. The CDR3, as DNA: TGTGCCAGCAGCCCGACTAGCGGGGGATCCACAGATACGCAGTATTTT. The encoded protein is CASSPTSGGSTDTQYF.

This clone has just one count. The genes are TRBV4-3 and TRBJ2-7; 8 positions agree with TRBD1. CDR3 length: 13 amino acids. CDR1 LGHNA and CDR2 YSLEER come from the germline V gene. Trimming at V came to 1 base and at J to 6 bases, leaving 2 bases not matched to a gene. The CDR3, as DNA: TGCGCCAGCAGCCAAGGGACAGGGTTCGAGCAGTACTTC. Translated, it gives CASSQGTGFEQYF.

For this clone: At one end, the junction sequence differs from germline, possibly due to a read error. The chain has TRBV6-1 and TRBJ2-4, with 9 positions matching TRBD2. Germline CDR1 MNHNS, CDR2 SASEGT. The CDR3 consists of 14 residues. This CDR3 is CACSEPAGGGIQYF. CDR3 nucleotides: TGTGCCTGCAGTGAACCAGCGGGAGGAGGCATTCAGTACTTC.

The genes are TRBV5-1 and TRBJ1-2; 7 bases agree with TRBD1. Germline CDR1 SGHRS, CDR2 YFSETQ. V lost 3 bases to trimming and J lost 4 bases; unmatched junction nucleotides: 9. The CDR3 is 15 amino acids. The CDR3 DNA is TGCGCCAGCAGCTCAACAGGGGAGTGGGGCTATGGCTACACCTTC. Its protein product is CASSSTGEWGYGYTF.

V is TRBV6-6 and J is TRBJ2-7; 7 bases are a match to TRBD1. CDR3 size: 13 residues. Trimming at V came to 6 bases and at J to 3 bases, leaving 5 bases not matched to a gene. CDR1 and CDR2 (germline): MNHNY, SVGAGI (reference sequence). DNA of the CDR3: TGTGCCAGCAGCGACAGGGAAATCTACGAGCAGTACTTC. As protein: CASSDREIYEQYF.

This sequence joins TRBV6-1 and TRBJ2-5; TRBD1 matches at 7 bases. Germline trimming cut 10 bases from V and 6 bases from J; bases unmatched to any gene: 11. The CDR3 is 13 residues long. CDR1 MNHNS and CDR2 SASEGT come from the germline V gene. The CDR3 here is CATSGQLLKTQYF. Written as DNA, the CDR3 is TGTGCCACCTCGGGACAGTTGTTAAAGACCCAGTACTTC.

This clone was detected only a few times. This sequence joins TRBV4-2 and TRBJ1-5; 9 nucleotides match TRBD1. The CDR3 totals 16 residues. Germline assignment: CDR1 LGHNA and CDR2 YNFKEQ. Trimming removed 0 bases from V and 6 bases from J; junction bases left unmatched: 6. DNA for the CDR3: TGTGCCAGCAGCCAAGATCCCGGGACAGGGTCTCAGCCCCAGCATTTT. As protein: CASSQDPGTGSQPQHF.

This chain links TRBV30 with TRBJ2-7; tentatively, D is TRBD1 (6 bases). Per the germline V gene, CDR1 is GTSNPN and CDR2 is SVGIG (reference sequence). This CDR3 comprises 15 residues. Between the trimmed V and J ends, which lost 2 bases and 7 bases, there was a span of 21 bases. This CDR3 is CAWSMSDSIPREQYF. The CDR3 DNA reads TGTGCCTGGAGTATGTCGGACAGCATTCCCCGGGAGCAGTACTTC.

V gene TRBV28 combines with J gene TRBJ1-5; weak D call: TRBD1 (5 bases). V dropped 8 bases and J dropped 0 bases, with 8 bases sitting between them. The germline CDR1 and CDR2 sequences are MDHEN and SYDVKM. The CDR3 has 13 residues. The CDR3: CASQQDSNQPQHF. Here the CDR3 DNA reads TGTGCCAGCCAACAGGATAGCAATCAGCCCCAGCATTTT.

The chain links TRBV19 to TRBJ2-6, with a weak D call TRBD2 (6 bases). The CDR3 contains 17 residues. Germline CDR1 reads LNHDA; CDR2 reads SQIVND (reference sequence). With 6 bases removed from V and 1 base from J, the gap between germline ends came to 16 bases. The DNA for the CDR3 is TGTGCCAGTAGCCAATGGAGGGCAGGTTCTGGGGCCAACGTCCTGACTTTC. Translating it yields CASSQWRAGSGANVLTF. Based on the CDR3 plus reference TRBV19 and TRBJ2-6, the full variable domain is DGGITQSPKYLFRKEGQNVTLSCEQNLNHDAMYWYRQDPGQGLRLIYYSQIVNDFQKGDIAEGYSVSREKKESFPLTVTSAQKNPTAFYLCASSQWRAGSGANVLTFGAGSRLTVL.

The rearrangement links TRBV25-1 to TRBJ1-6; TRBD1 is a possible D gene (5 bases). The CDR3 sequence is 13 residues long. Per germline, CDR1 MGHDK and CDR2 SYGVNS. The germline V and J ends were trimmed by 6 bases and 4 bases, with 7 bases remaining between them. Here the CDR3 reads CASRTVYNSPLHF. CDR3 DNA sequence: TGTGCCAGCAGGACAGTGTATAATTCACCCCTCCACTTT. The whole variable domain, remainder taken from reference TRBV25-1 and TRBJ1-6, is EADIYQTPRYLVIGTGKKITLECSQTMGHDKMYWYQQDPGMELHLIHYSYGVNSTEKGDLSSESTVSRIRTEHFPLTLESARPSHTSQYLCASRTVYNSPLHFGNGTRLTVT.

The rearrangement uses TRBV6-5 and TRBJ1-2, with D unresolved. V gave up 6 bases and J gave up 4 bases, with 15 bases separating them. There are 14 residues in the CDR3. Per germline, CDR1 MNHEY and CDR2 SVGAGI. The CDR3 spells CASRPMNQRYGYTF. In nucleotides, the CDR3 is TGTGCCAGCAGGCCGATGAACCAGCGCTATGGCTACACCTTC.